Following are 10 T cell receptor beta chains from one sample sequenced in a study of early T cells in non-severe SARS-CoV-2 infection. Via MiXCR, TCRdb re-called the 5' RACE reads, giving one row per CDR3 protein. Of approximately 30,000 distinct CDR3 sequences listed, roughly 4.8% are singletons. The source material was whole blood. Receptor source: an adult who was a healthcare worker with PCR-confirmed SARS-CoV-2 infection or an uninfected control (not recorded which).

This clonotype was detected ten times or more. The chain recombines TRBV12-3 or TRBV12-4 with TRBJ1-5; a possible D gene is TRBD1 (6 bases). CDR3 length: 13 amino acids. V was trimmed by 6 bases and J by 7 bases, leaving 13 bases between them. The CDR3 DNA reads as TGTGCCAGCAGGTACAGGGTAGGCCAGCCCCAGCATTTT. Amino acid sequence: CASRYRVGQPQHF.

This clonotype was counted at least ten times. This chain joins TRBV9 and TRBJ1-1; the D is unclear. V was trimmed by 2 bases and J by 4 bases, leaving 3 bases between them. In germline, CDR1 is SGDLS, CDR2 YYNGEE. The CDR3 consists of 11 residues. The CDR3 reads CASSVRTEAFF. The DNA for the CDR3 is TGTGCCAGCAGCGTTCGCACTGAAGCTTTCTTT.

This clonotype was counted a few times. The V call is TRBV7-9, the J call TRBJ2-5; 7 bases align to TRBD1. There are 14 residues in the CDR3. J was trimmed by 6 bases and V by 5 bases; bases with no gene match: 9. Per germline, CDR1 SEHNR and CDR2 FQNEAQ (reference sequence). Here the CDR3 DNA reads TGTGCCAGCAGCCCTAGCCGGGACAGACAGACCCAGTACTTC. Its protein product is CASSPSRDRQTQYF.

In its sample, this clonotype was seen a few times. This chain links TRBV20-1 with TRBJ2-7; 9 bases match TRBD1. V was clipped by 7 bases and J by 3 bases; unmatched bases: 7. The CDR3 runs to 13 residues. CDR1 DFQATT and CDR2 SNEGSKA come from the germline V gene (reference sequence). Here the CDR3 DNA reads TGCAGTGTCAGCCGGGACAGGGACTACGAGCAGTACTTC. Encoded protein: CSVSRDRDYEQYF.

This clonotype was picked up many times. The chain joins TRBV3-1 to TRBJ1-6; TRBD1 matches at 10 bases. V was clipped by 4 bases and J by 11 bases; unmatched bases: 5. Germline CDR1 reads LGHDT; CDR2 reads YNNKEL (reference sequence). CDR3 size: 14 residues. The CDR3 is CASSLGQGETPLHF. The DNA of the CDR3 is TGTGCCAGCAGCCTTGGACAGGGGGAGACACCCCTCCACTTT.

V usage is TRBV30 and J usage is TRBJ2-3; 7 nucleotides match TRBD2. With 4 bases clipped from V and 4 bases from J, the junction kept 8 bases outside the gene matches. This CDR3 region has 14 residues. In germline, CDR1 is GTSNPN, CDR2 SVGIG (reference sequence). CDR3 amino acids: CAWTPGGSADTQYF. The CDR3 DNA follows: TGTGCCTGGACCCCGGGGGGATCGGCAGATACGCAGTATTTT.

Ten or more counts support this clonotype. J is TRBJ2-3 and V is TRBV27; D ambiguous. Per germline, CDR1 MNHEY and CDR2 SMNVEV (reference sequence). This CDR3 is built from 15 residues. V lost 5 bases, J lost 1 base, and 13 bases lay in between. CDR3 protein: CASSGIGYGTDTQYF. DNA for the CDR3: TGTGCCAGCAGTGGGATAGGGTATGGCACAGATACGCAGTATTTT.

This clonotype was recorded at least ten times. The V call is TRBV6-6, the J call TRBJ2-1; 11 positions agree with TRBD2. The junction had 6 bases not matched to a gene; V was cut back by 1 base and J by 7 bases. CDR3 length: 16 amino acids. Germline CDR1 is MNHNY and CDR2 is SVGAGI (reference sequence). CDR3 protein: CASSYLPGLAENEQFF. The CDR3 region has the DNA TGTGCCAGCAGTTACTTGCCGGGACTAGCGGAAAATGAGCAGTTCTTC.

This chain uses TRBV10-3 with TRBJ1-1; 8 bases are shared with TRBD1. The germline CDR1 and CDR2 sequences are ENHRY and SYGVKD. With V trimmed by 10 bases and J by 1 base, 8 bases remained unmatched. This CDR3 has 14 amino acids. The DNA for the CDR3 is TGTGCCACACATTCGGACAGGGCGAACACTGAAGCTTTCTTT. Residues: CATHSDRANTEAFF.

The chain uses TRBV6-6 and TRBJ1-2, with D unclear. Germline CDR1 MNHNY, CDR2 SVGAGI (reference sequence). The CDR3 extends over 14 amino acids. Trimming pared 6 bases from V and 4 bases from J, leaving 15 bases between. CDR3 sequence (DNA): TGTGCCAGCAGACCAGCACAGAACTCCTATGGCTACACCTTC. This translates into CASRPAQNSYGYTF.